This entry lists 10 T cell receptor beta chains sequenced from one sample in a study of Ad26.COV2.S vaccination and SARS-CoV-2 variants. Clones were sequenced by immunoSEQ multiplex PCR, and TCRdb holds only the in-frame ones, with some missing. This sample has roughly 380,000 clones; more than 75% occur once, and the top ten carry 3% to 4%. Documented treatment: around 19 received Ad26.COV2.S at low or high dose, single or two shots; several received placebo; per-sample allocation not given. Collection of the samples took place on day 63 after the first injection of vaccine or placebo. Sequenced material: peripheral blood, taken in a trial of Ad26.COV2.S vaccine versus placebo. These receptor sequences come from a person aged 18 to 59 who received the Ad26.COV2.S COVID-19 vaccine or a placebo.

The chain joins TRBV7-9 to TRBJ1-2, with D perhaps matching TRBD1 (5 bases). Germline assignment: CDR1 SEHNR and CDR2 FQNEAQ (reference sequence). Trimming cost V 3 bases and J 7 bases, with 9 bases left between them. The CDR3 extends over 12 amino acids. As DNA, the CDR3 is TGTGCCAGCAGCTTCCCCGGGGCTGGCTACACCTTC. This sequence encodes CASSFPGAGYTF.

The chain employs TRBV19 and TRBJ1-5, with TRBD1 matching 7 bases. CDR3 size: 15 residues. The germline CDR1 and CDR2 sequences are LNHDA and SQIVND (reference sequence). V lost 6 bases to trimming and J lost 0 bases; unmatched junction nucleotides: 5. CDR3 region: CASRGQEYSNQPQHF. CDR3 DNA: TGTGCCAGTAGAGGACAGGAATATAGCAATCAGCCCCAGCATTTT.

V gene TRBV6-2 or TRBV6-3 combines with J gene TRBJ2-5; either TRBD1 or TRBD2 may fit D (5 bases each). Germline V lookup: CDR1 MNHEY, CDR2 SVGEGT. Trimming took off 1 base at V and 2 bases at J, with 8 bases between the two ends. This CDR3 spans 14 amino acids. CDR3 sequence reads: CASSYYEGQETQYF. CDR3 in DNA: TGTGCCAGCAGTTACTATGAGGGGCAAGAGACCCAGTACTTC.

The chain carries TRBV27 and TRBJ2-1; a weak D match, TRBD1 (6 bases). The CDR3 extends over 16 amino acids. Germline V gene lookup returns CDR1 MNHEY and CDR2 SMNVEV (reference sequence). V was clipped by 4 bases and J by 0 bases, with 13 bases between them. The CDR3: CASSYQGQGSYNEQFF. Here the CDR3 DNA reads TGTGCCAGCAGTTACCAGGGACAAGGCTCCTACAATGAGCAGTTCTTC.

The chain has TRBV5-1 and TRBJ1-4; D remains unclear. V lost 4 bases, J lost 2 bases, and 6 bases lay in between. The germline V gene has CDR1 SGHRS and CDR2 YFSETQ. CDR3 size: 13 residues. The CDR3 here is CASSRVTNEKLFF. The CDR3, as DNA: TGCGCCAGCAGCAGGGTTACTAATGAAAAACTGTTTTTT. The complete variable domain, with remaining parts taken from reference TRBV5-1 and TRBJ1-4, reads KAGVTQTPRYLIKTRGQQVTLSCSPISGHRSVSWYQQTPGQGLQFLFEYFSETQRNKGNFPGRFSGRQFSNSRSEMNVSTLELGDSALYLCASSRVTNEKLFFGSGTQLSVL.

The rearrangement uses TRBV6-5 and TRBJ1-1; unclear D gene. This CDR3 contains 13 residues. Per the germline V gene, CDR1 is MNHEY and CDR2 is SVGAGI. V lost 6 bases and J 5 bases, leaving 13 bases between the germline ends. The CDR3 is CASRSTTQTEAFF. Written as DNA, the CDR3 is TGTGCCAGCAGATCGACAACCCAAACTGAAGCTTTCTTT.

This chain links TRBV9 with TRBJ2-7; 9 bases align to TRBD2. Germline values: CDR1 SGDLS, CDR2 YYNGEE. The CDR3 covers 15 residues. The ends lost 0 bases at V and 3 bases at J; junction bases unmatched: 4. The CDR3 spells CASSVDSGGYYEQYF. DNA for the CDR3: TGTGCCAGCAGCGTAGATAGCGGGGGCTACTACGAGCAGTACTTC.

This sequence joins TRBV19 and TRBJ1-6; 8 nucleotides agree with TRBD1. Germline-derived CDR1 and CDR2 are LNHDA and SQIVND (reference sequence). The CDR3 length is 17 residues. Unmatched junction bases numbered 6, after V lost 0 bases and J lost 5 bases. The CDR3 loop reads CASSIDTRQGNNSPLHF. DNA of the CDR3: TGTGCCAGTAGTATAGACACCCGACAGGGGAATAATTCACCCCTCCACTTT. The variable domain in full, with the rest retrieved from reference TRBV19 and TRBJ1-6, is DGGITQSPKYLFRKEGQNVTLSCEQNLNHDAMYWYRQDPGQGLRLIYYSQIVNDFQKGDIAEGYSVSREKKESFPLTVTSAQKNPTAFYLCASSIDTRQGNNSPLHFGNGTRLTVT.

This chain uses TRBV4-3 with TRBJ2-7; 8 positions agree with TRBD2. The junction had 7 bases not matched to a gene; V was cut back by 3 bases and J by 6 bases. The CDR3 contains 14 residues. The germline V gene has CDR1 LGHNA and CDR2 YSLEER. CDR3 nucleotide sequence: TGCGCCAGCAGCCAGGGACTAGTGGGACCCGAGCAGTACTTC. Protein sequence: CASSQGLVGPEQYF.

The chain links TRBV11-2 to TRBJ2-1; 11 nucleotides agree with TRBD2. The length of the CDR3 is 15 residues. The germline V gene has CDR1 SGHAT and CDR2 FQNNGV. J was trimmed by 5 bases and V by 0 bases; bases with no gene match: 0. The CDR3 is CASSLELAGDNEQFF. The CDR3 nucleotides are TGTGCCAGCAGCTTAGAACTAGCGGGGGACAATGAGCAGTTCTTC.